This TCR beta chain was retrieved from a study of blood T cell repertoires in COVID-19. The overall study: The origin of the acute and convalescent COVID-19 samples was the United States, Italy and Spain.

The germline CDR1 and CDR2 sequences are LGHNA and YNFKEQ. The CDR3 runs to 14 residues. The V end was cut by 0 bases, the J end by 3 bases, with 9 bases between. The method was immunoSEQ multiplex PCR; TCRdb's version includes in-frame clones alone and lacks a portion of them. This sample yields over 25,000 clones, of which 80% to 90% are seen a single time; about 9.5% belongs to the top ten. V usage is TRBV4-2 and J usage is TRBJ2-7; D perhaps matches TRBD2 (6 bases). Sequencing was done on a sample of peripheral blood. The receptor was derived from a man aged 60 to 75 with acute or convalescent COVID-19. CDR3 amino acids: CASSQDWDFYEQYF. CDR3 nucleotide sequence: TGTGCCAGCAGCCAAGACTGGGACTTCTACGAGCAGTACTTC.